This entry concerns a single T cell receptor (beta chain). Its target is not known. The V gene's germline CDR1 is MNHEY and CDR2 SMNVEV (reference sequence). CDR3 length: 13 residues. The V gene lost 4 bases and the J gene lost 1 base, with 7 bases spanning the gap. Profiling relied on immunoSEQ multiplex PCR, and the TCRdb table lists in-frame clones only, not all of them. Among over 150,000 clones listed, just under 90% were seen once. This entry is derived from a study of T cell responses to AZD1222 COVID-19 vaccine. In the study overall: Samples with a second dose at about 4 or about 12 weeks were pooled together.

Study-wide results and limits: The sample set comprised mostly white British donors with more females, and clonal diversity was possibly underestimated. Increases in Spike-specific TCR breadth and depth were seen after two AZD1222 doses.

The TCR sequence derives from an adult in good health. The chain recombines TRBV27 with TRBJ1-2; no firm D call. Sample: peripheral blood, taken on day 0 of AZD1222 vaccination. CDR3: CASSYQINYGYTF. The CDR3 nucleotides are TGTGCCAGCAGTTATCAGATTAACTATGGCTACACCTTC.